The 17 T cell receptor beta chains given below trace back to one sample, sequenced in a study of immune evolution from preneoplasia to lung adenocarcinoma. Profiling relied on immunoSEQ multiplex PCR, and the TCRdb table lists in-frame clones only, not all of them. The sample has roughly 6,700 clones, approximately 79% seen once. The sequenced sample was FFPE invasive lung adenocarcinoma tissue. These receptors all stem from a person aged 60 to 70 with lung adenocarcinoma.

V and J are TRBV19 and TRBJ2-1; D possibly corresponds to TRBD2 (7 bases). The CDR3 loop spans 18 amino acids. Germline V CDR1 and CDR2: LNHDA, SQIVND (reference sequence). The germline V and J ends were trimmed by 4 bases and 7 bases, with 26 bases remaining between them. DNA for the CDR3: TGTGCCAGTAGTAGGGGGGGGGCCAAGCGGGGCTACCTTAATGAGCAGTTCTTC. This gives the protein CASSRGGAKRGYLNEQFF.

J is TRBJ2-1 and V is TRBV5-5; perhaps D is TRBD1 or TRBD2 (5 bases each). Germline V gives CDR1 SGHKS, CDR2 YYEKEE (reference sequence). V was shortened by 1 base and J by 2 bases, with 13 bases between the two germline ends. The CDR3 is made up of 16 amino acids. The CDR3 sequence is CASSLKADTTYNEQFF. Here the CDR3 DNA reads TGTGCCAGCAGCTTGAAAGCGGACACTACCTACAATGAGCAGTTCTTC.

This chain links TRBV11-2 with TRBJ2-2, with D possibly matching TRBD2 (6 bases). The germline CDR1 and CDR2 sequences are SGHAT and FQNNGV. The CDR3 runs to 15 residues. V lost 3 bases and J lost 6, with 14 bases in between. CDR3 protein: CASSLGGALAGELFF. CDR3 sequence (DNA): TGTGCCAGCAGCTTGGGCGGGGCCCTCGCCGGGGAGCTGTTTTTT.

The rearrangement joins TRBV28 to TRBJ1-2, with 7 bases fitting TRBD1. J lost 1 base, V lost 7 bases, and 6 bases had no gene match. The germline V gene encodes CDR1 MDHEN and CDR2 SYDVKM. The CDR3 sequence is 14 residues long. CDR3 protein: CASISGQDNYGYTF. CDR3 DNA sequence: TGTGCCAGCATCTCCGGACAGGATAACTATGGCTACACCTTC.

This rearrangement joins TRBV2 to TRBJ1-4; D gene unclear. Deletions cut 8 bases from V and 8 bases from J, with 9 bases between. The V gene's germline CDR1 is SNHLY and CDR2 FYNNEI. The CDR3 contains 11 residues. The CDR3 DNA is TGTGCCAGCGGTACTGTGGAAAAACTGTTTTTT. This gives the protein CASGTVEKLFF.

This clone was observed a few times. V and J are TRBV7-6 and TRBJ2-5, with TRBD2 as a possible D gene (6 bases). The CDR3 covers 13 residues. CDR1 is SGHVS, CDR2 FNYEAQ, per germline. The ends were cut back, 4 bases at V and 7 bases at J, with 13 bases in the middle. The CDR3 loop is CASSSGPGGTQYF. The CDR3 region has the DNA TGTGCCAGCAGCTCGGGCCCCGGGGGGACCCAGTACTTC.

The chain employs TRBV29-1 and TRBJ2-7; D is perhaps TRBD2 (6 bases). V dropped 7 bases and J dropped 3 bases, with 13 bases sitting between them. The CDR3 has 12 residues. Germline CDR1 SQVTM, CDR2 ANQGSEA. CDR3 region: CSARKEGYEQYF. The CDR3 nucleotides are TGCAGCGCCCGGAAGGAGGGCTACGAGCAGTACTTC.

The rearrangement joins TRBV6-1 to TRBJ2-1; possibly TRBD1 for D (6 bases). The V gene lost 3 bases and the J gene lost 3 bases, with 12 bases spanning the gap. CDR1 is MNHNS, CDR2 SASEGT, per germline. This CDR3 is 15 amino acids long. The CDR3 loop reads CASSDPRGYYNEQFF. CDR3 nucleotide sequence: TGTGCCAGCAGTGACCCCAGGGGTTACTACAATGAGCAGTTCTTC.

The chain joins TRBV7-2 to TRBJ2-1; 7 nucleotides line up with TRBD2. Germline CDR1 and CDR2: SGHTA and FQGNSA. V gave up 5 bases and J gave up 6 bases; unmatched junction bases: 19. This CDR3 comprises 18 residues. CDR3 DNA: TGTGCCAGCAGCCAAGCTCGGACTAGAAGGGTGGGGACCAATGAGCAGTTCTTC. Amino acid sequence: CASSQARTRRVGTNEQFF.

V and J are TRBV30 and TRBJ1-5; TRBD1 might be the D (5 bases). Germline loops: CDR1 GTSNPN, CDR2 SVGIG (reference sequence). V was trimmed by 4 bases and J by 3 bases, leaving 10 bases between them. CDR3 length: 13 amino acids. CDR3 residues: CAWTLGVNQPQHF. CDR3 sequence (DNA): TGTGCCTGGACATTAGGGGTCAATCAGCCCCAGCATTTT.

This clone was counted between two and nine times. The chain couples TRBV2 to TRBJ1-5, with D possibly TRBD1 on 6 matching bases. V lost 4 bases to trimming and J lost 2 bases, with 9 bases between them. From germline, CDR1 is SNHLY and CDR2 FYNNEI. This CDR3 comprises 14 residues. DNA of the CDR3: TGTGCCAGCAGTGCGACAGGAGGCAATCAGCCCCAGCATTTT. Translation: CASSATGGNQPQHF.

This chain links TRBV5-1 with TRBJ1-1; D is uncertain. Germline V gene lookup returns CDR1 SGHRS and CDR2 YFSETQ. The CDR3 runs 15 residues. V dropped 0 bases and J dropped 1 base, with 10 bases sitting between them. The CDR3 DNA reads TGCGCCAGCAGCTTGGTCGCGAACTCGAACACTGAAGCTTTCTTT. Translating it yields CASSLVANSNTEAFF.

The chain recombines TRBV7-2 with TRBJ2-7; D may correspond to TRBD1 or TRBD2 (5 bases each). V lost 0 bases to trimming and J lost 1 base, with 10 bases between them. The CDR3 runs to 15 residues. CDR1 is SGHTA, CDR2 FQGNSA, per germline. In nucleotides, the CDR3 is TGTGCCAGCAGCTTAGCCCTGGGACCTTCCTACGAGCAGTACTTC. This codes for CASSLALGPSYEQYF.

This clone was seen more than once but under ten times. This chain joins TRBV27 and TRBJ2-7, with D perhaps matching TRBD1 or TRBD2 (6 bases each). Trimming cost V 4 bases and J 1 base, with 20 bases left between them. The germline gives CDR1 MNHEY, CDR2 SMNVEV (reference sequence). The CDR3 length is 17 residues. CDR3 DNA sequence: TGTGCCAGCAGTTCACCCCCGGGGGCCTATAGTTCCTACGAGCAGTACTTC. This sequence encodes CASSSPPGAYSSYEQYF.

The chain is built from TRBV27 and TRBJ2-1; D uncertain. V lost 2 bases to trimming and J lost 6 bases, with 11 bases between them. Germline values: CDR1 MNHEY, CDR2 SMNVEV (reference sequence). CDR3 length: 14 residues. As DNA, the CDR3 is TGTGCCAGCAGTTTACTCGCTTTTGGCAATGAGCAGTTCTTC. Protein: CASSLLAFGNEQFF.

J is TRBJ2-1 and V is TRBV4-1, with 12 bases lining up with TRBD2. This CDR3 spans 17 amino acids. The J segment lost 4 bases and the V segment lost 1 base, leaving 5 bases of the junction unmatched. From germline, CDR1 is MGHRA and CDR2 YSYEKL. The CDR3 sequence is CASSQGASGRAYNEQFF. Here the CDR3 DNA reads TGCGCCAGCAGCCAAGGGGCTAGCGGGAGGGCTTACAATGAGCAGTTCTTC.

The chain employs TRBV18 and TRBJ2-1, with 10 nucleotides matching TRBD1. CDR3 length: 16 amino acids. Germline lookup yields CDR1 KGHSH and CDR2 LQKENI. Germline trimming cut 3 bases from V and 4 bases from J; bases unmatched to any gene: 6. CDR3: CASSPDRGAFYNEQFF. In DNA, the CDR3 is TGTGCCAGCTCACCGGACAGGGGGGCCTTTTACAATGAGCAGTTCTTC.